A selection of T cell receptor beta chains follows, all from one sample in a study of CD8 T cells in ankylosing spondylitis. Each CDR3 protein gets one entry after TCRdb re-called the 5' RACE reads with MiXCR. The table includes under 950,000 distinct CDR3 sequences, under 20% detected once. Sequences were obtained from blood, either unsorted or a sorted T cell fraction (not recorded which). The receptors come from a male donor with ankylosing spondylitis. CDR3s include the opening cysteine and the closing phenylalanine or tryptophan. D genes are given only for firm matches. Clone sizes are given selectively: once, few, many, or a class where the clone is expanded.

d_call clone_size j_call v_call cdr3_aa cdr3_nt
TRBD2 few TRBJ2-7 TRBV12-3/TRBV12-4 CASSWTSGASEQYF TGTGCCAGCAGTTGGACTAGCGGAGCCAGCGAGCAGTACTTC
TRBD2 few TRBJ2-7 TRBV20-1 CSARDYSGSTVNEQYF TGCAGTGCTAGAGATTACAGCGGGAGTACAGTAAACGAGCAGTACTTC
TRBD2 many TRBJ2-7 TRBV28 CASRPPEGLLNSYEQYF TGTGCCAGCAGACCCCCCGAGGGACTACTAAACTCCTACGAGCAGTACTTC
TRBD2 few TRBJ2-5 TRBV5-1 CASSLGASGNLETQYF TGCGCCAGCAGCTTAGGTGCTAGCGGGAACTTGGAGACCCAGTACTTC
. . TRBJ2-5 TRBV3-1 CASSQEGLPVETQYF TGTGCCAGCAGCCAAGAAGGCCTGCCGGTGGAGACCCAGTACTTC
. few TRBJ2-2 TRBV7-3 CASSLTVGRDTGELFF TGTGCCAGCAGCTTAACGGTGGGGCGGGACACCGGGGAGCTGTTTTTT
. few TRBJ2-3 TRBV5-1 CASSPSVLGDTQYF TGCGCCAGCAGCCCTAGCGTGCTTGGAGATACGCAGTATTTT
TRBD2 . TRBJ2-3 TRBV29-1 CSAVAGASTDTQYF TGCAGCGCCGTAGCGGGAGCGAGCACAGATACGCAGTATTTT
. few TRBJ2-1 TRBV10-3 CAISTGNEQFF TGTGCCATCAGTACGGGGAATGAGCAGTTCTTC
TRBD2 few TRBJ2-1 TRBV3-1 CASSQGVAGNEQFF TGTGCCAGCAGCCAAGGTGTAGCGGGTAATGAGCAGTTCTTC
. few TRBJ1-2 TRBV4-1 CASSQEVGVGYTF TGCGCCAGCAGCCAAGAAGTTGGTGTCGGCTACACCTTC
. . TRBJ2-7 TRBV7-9 CASSLLEDEQYF TGTGCCAGCAGCTTACTCGAGGACGAGCAGTACTTC
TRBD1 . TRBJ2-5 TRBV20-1 CSAGHRGVGETQYF TGCAGTGCTGGCCACAGGGGTGTAGGGGAGACCCAGTACTTC
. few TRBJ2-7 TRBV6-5 CASSYSEAGGNEQYF TGTGCCAGCAGTTACTCGGAGGCAGGGGGGAACGAGCAGTACTTC
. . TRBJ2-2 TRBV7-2 CASSFWDLTGELFF TGTGCCAGCAGCTTTTGGGACCTCACCGGGGAGCTGTTTTTT
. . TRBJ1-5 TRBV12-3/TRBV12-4 CASMTGGRYQPQHF TGTGCCAGCATGACAGGCGGTAGATATCAGCCCCAGCATTTT
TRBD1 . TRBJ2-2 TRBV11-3 CASNTPARGLSGELFF TGTGCCAGCAACACGCCGGCCAGGGGGCTGTCCGGGGAGCTGTTTTTT
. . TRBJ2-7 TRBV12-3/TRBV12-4 CASSPVGETTYEQYF TGTGCCAGCAGTCCCGTCGGGGAAACCACCTACGAGCAGTACTTC
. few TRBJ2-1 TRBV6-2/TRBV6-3 CASSYVVRSNEQFF TGTGCCAGCAGTTACGTAGTCCGGTCCAATGAGCAGTTCTTC
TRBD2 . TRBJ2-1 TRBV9 CASSVGYRGEAGGSEQFF TGTGCCAGCAGCGTAGGATATAGAGGGGAAGCGGGAGGCAGTGAGCAGTTCTTC
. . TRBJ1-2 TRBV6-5 CASSSTLISDGYTF TGTGCCAGCAGTTCGACACTTATCTCGGATGGCTACACCTTC
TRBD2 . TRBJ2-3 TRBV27 CASSLEAGGTLTQYF TGTGCCAGCAGTTTAGAGGCGGGGGGTACTCTGACGCAGTATTTT
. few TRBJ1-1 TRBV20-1 CSASLKPNTEAFF TGCAGTGCTAGCCTCAAACCGAACACTGAAGCTTTCTTT
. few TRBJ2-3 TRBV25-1 CASSDSRVHITDTQYF TGTGCCAGCAGTGATTCCAGGGTTCATATCACAGATACGCAGTATTTT
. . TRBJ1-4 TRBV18 CASSTNTGPSSTNEKLFF TGTGCCAGCTCAACGAACACAGGGCCTTCTTCAACTAATGAAAAACTGTTTTTT
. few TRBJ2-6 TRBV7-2 CASRSGSHSSGANVLTF TGTGCCAGCAGGTCGGGCAGTCATAGCTCTGGGGCCAACGTCCTGACTTTC
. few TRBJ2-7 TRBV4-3 CASSQEPQAYEQYF TGCGCCAGCAGCCAAGAGCCTCAAGCGTACGAGCAGTACTTC
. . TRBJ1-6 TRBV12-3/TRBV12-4 CASSLVSPNSPLHF TGTGCCAGCAGTTTGGTCAGCCCTAATTCACCCCTCCACTTT
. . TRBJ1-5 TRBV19 CASSIIQPQGPSRVRAQHF TGTGCCAGTAGTATAATTCAACCCCAAGGACCGTCCCGCGTGAGAGCCCAGCATTTT
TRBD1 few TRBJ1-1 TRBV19 CASSIAQGINTEAFF TGTGCCAGTAGTATAGCACAGGGGATTAACACTGAAGCTTTCTTT
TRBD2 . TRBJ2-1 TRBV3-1 CASSLTGTSGSVYNEQFF TGTGCCAGCAGCCTGACCGGGACTAGCGGCTCGGTTTACAATGAGCAGTTCTTC